Each of the 5 T cell receptor beta chains below was sequenced from the same sample in a study of cytomegalovirus exposure and HLA in healthy donors. The PCR ran on 60 Vbeta and 13 Jbeta primers. Sequenced by immunoSEQ multiplex PCR; TCRdb stores in-frame clones only, minus some. This sample carries 70,000 to 95,000 clones, 84% of them seen once, and the ten largest clones take roughly 5.9%. Material for sequencing was PBMCs. The receptors come from a woman younger than 30 in good health and CMV-seropositive.

This chain links TRBV27 with TRBJ2-3; 7 bases align to TRBD1. V was clipped by 6 bases and J by 1 base; unmatched bases: 4. The CDR3 contains 14 residues. The germline V gene has CDR1 MNHEY and CDR2 SMNVEV (reference sequence). The CDR3 DNA reads TGTGCCAGCAGCTTCGGGACAGGCACAGATACGCAGTATTTT. Residues: CASSFGTGTDTQYF.

Only a few counts were recorded for this clone. The V and J genes are TRBV6-1 and TRBJ1-2; no reliable D call. The CDR3 runs to 13 residues. The V end was cut by 6 bases, the J end by 8 bases, with 16 bases between. CDR1 and CDR2 (germline): MNHNS, SASEGT. Written as DNA, the CDR3 is TGTGCCAGCAGCCTCCCCCGTATCGAGGGCTACACCTTC. It yields the protein CASSLPRIEGYTF.

The CDR3 is CASIQAQGGGQPQHF. DNA of the CDR3: TGTGCCAGCATACAAGCTCAGGGCGGGGGTCAGCCCCAGCATTTT. The chain carries TRBV6-1 and TRBJ1-5; a weak D match, TRBD1 (5 bases). This CDR3 spans 15 amino acids. Trimming stripped 7 bases from V and 6 bases from J, with 19 bases between. CDR1 and CDR2 (germline): MNHNS, SASEGT.

V is TRBV2 and J is TRBJ2-1, with D possibly TRBD2 on 6 matching bases. The CDR3 sequence is 15 residues long. Trimming removed 3 bases from V and 7 bases from J, with 16 bases in between. The germline gives CDR1 SNHLY, CDR2 FYNNEI. The CDR3 DNA reads TGTGCCAGCAGTGACGGGGAGGTATCGGGGAATGAGCAGTTCTTC. It specifies CASSDGEVSGNEQFF.

V and J are TRBV10-2 and TRBJ2-1, with D possibly TRBD2 on 6 matching bases. This CDR3 contains 13 residues. Per germline, CDR1 WSHSY and CDR2 SAAADI. V lost 6 bases and J 8 bases, leaving 14 bases between the germline ends. In DNA, the CDR3 is TGCGCCAGCAGACGGGACTTTCGAGATGAGCAGTTCTTC. It encodes CASRRDFRDEQFF.